These 24 T cell receptor beta chains were sequenced from one sample in a study of cytomegalovirus exposure and HLA in healthy donors. The PCR employed 60 Vbeta primers together with 13 Jbeta primers. Repertoires were generated with immunoSEQ multiplex PCR, while TCRdb's copy carries only in-frame clones and drops some. Of 200,000 or so clones in the sample, around 85% were seen once. The sequencing input was PBMCs. The receptor source for this set is a man aged 40-55 years in good health and CMV-seropositive.

The V gene is TRBV4-3, the J gene TRBJ2-7; 7 bases line up with TRBD2. The junction had 5 bases not matched to a gene; V was cut back by 0 bases and J by 3 bases. The CDR3 has 15 residues. CDR1 and CDR2 (germline): LGHNA, YSLEER. Written as DNA, the CDR3 is TGCGCCAGCAGCCAAGATGTCCGGGGGGACTACGAGCAGTACTTC. Its translation is CASSQDVRGDYEQYF.

The chain couples TRBV10-3 to TRBJ2-3; 11 nucleotides align to TRBD2. The CDR3 is 17 amino acids. The V gene's germline CDR1 is ENHRY and CDR2 SYGVKD. The ends lost 4 bases at V and 0 bases at J; junction bases unmatched: 6. In nucleotides, the CDR3 is TGTGCCATCAGTGGGCTAGCGGGGGGAATCAGCACAGATACGCAGTATTTT. It is translated as CAISGLAGGISTDTQYF.

The gene calls are TRBV30 and TRBJ2-3, with 9 nucleotides matching TRBD1. The CDR3 extends over 14 amino acids. Per the germline V gene, CDR1 is GTSNPN and CDR2 is SVGIG (reference sequence). V dropped 7 bases and J dropped 0; count of bases not matched to a gene: 5. CDR3 sequence reads: CAFGQGTSTDTQYF. The CDR3, as DNA: TGTGCCTTCGGACAGGGGACTAGCACAGATACGCAGTATTTT.

This clone came up once. The CDR3 here is CASSPYGDQPQHF. CDR3 DNA sequence: TGTGCCAGCAGCCCCTATGGTGATCAGCCCCAGCATTTT. This chain uses TRBV7-2 with TRBJ1-5; D is unresolved. The CDR3 has 13 residues. The V and J ends lost 5 bases and 5 bases respectively, with 10 bases between them. Germline CDR1 reads SGHTA; CDR2 reads FQGNSA.

V gene TRBV5-6 combines with J gene TRBJ2-5; 9 bases line up with TRBD2. The J call is uncertain, as TRBJ2-7 better fits the DNA end. Germline CDR1 SGHDT, CDR2 YYEEEE. CDR3 length: 15 amino acids. The CDR3 region has the DNA TGTGCCAGCAGCTTGCTAGCGGGGAAGTCCTACGAGCAGTACTTC. Translated: CASSLLAGKSYEQYF.

The CDR3 protein is CASSLDRGTDTQYF. CDR3 nucleotide sequence: TGTGCCAGCAGCTTAGATCGAGGGACAGATACGCAGTATTTT. This chain uses TRBV7-2 with TRBJ2-3; TRBD2 is a possible D gene (5 bases). Germline assignment: CDR1 SGHTA and CDR2 FQGNSA. The ends were cut back, 1 base at V and 3 bases at J, with 8 bases in the middle. This CDR3 region has 14 residues.

The rearrangement links TRBV6-1 to TRBJ2-7; 10 bases are a match to TRBD1. After removal of 1 base from V and 5 bases from J, the junction contained 8 bases not matched to a gene. This CDR3 has 16 residues. The germline gives CDR1 MNHNS, CDR2 SASEGT. The CDR3 DNA follows: TGTGCCAGCAGTGAAGACCCGGGACAGGGGTTCAACGAGCAGTACTTC. Residues: CASSEDPGQGFNEQYF.

The V and J genes are TRBV15 and TRBJ2-1; the D gene is possibly TRBD2 (6 bases). The V gene's germline CDR1 is LNHNV and CDR2 YYDKDF (reference sequence). V lost 0 bases and J 0 bases, leaving 9 bases between the germline ends. The CDR3 consists of 16 residues. CDR3 loop: CATSRDRGSSYNEQFF. CDR3 bases: TGTGCCACCAGCAGAGATCGGGGGAGCTCCTACAATGAGCAGTTCTTC.

The chain employs TRBV10-1 and TRBJ2-2; unclear D gene. Germline assignment: CDR1 WNHNN and CDR2 SYGVQD (reference sequence). This CDR3 comprises 12 residues. With 6 bases removed from V and 4 bases from J, the gap between germline ends came to 6 bases. CDR3 in amino acids: CASSGATGELFF. The CDR3 DNA sequence: TGCGCCAGCAGCGGAGCCACCGGGGAGCTGTTTTTT.

The chain combines TRBV30 with TRBJ1-1, with 8 positions matching TRBD1. The CDR3 is 12 residues long. In germline, CDR1 is GTSNPN, CDR2 SVGIG (reference sequence). V lost 8 bases to trimming and J lost 5 bases; unmatched junction nucleotides: 7. CDR3 in amino acids: CAADRGETEAFF. In nucleotides, the CDR3 is TGTGCCGCCGACAGGGGAGAGACTGAAGCTTTCTTT.

The rearrangement uses TRBV11-2 and TRBJ2-1; 8 bases match TRBD1. This CDR3 is 14 amino acids long. Unmatched junction bases numbered 5, after V lost 5 bases and J lost 5 bases. Germline assignment: CDR1 SGHAT and CDR2 FQNNGV. CDR3 nucleotide sequence: TGTGCCAGCAGCACCGGGACAGGAAACAATGAGCAGTTCTTC. Its protein product is CASSTGTGNNEQFF. The whole variable domain, remainder taken from reference TRBV11-2 and TRBJ2-1, is EAGVAQSPRYKIIEKRQSVAFWCNPISGHATLYWYQQILGQGPKLLIQFQNNGVVDDSQLPKDRFSAERLKGVDSTLKIQPAKLEDSAVYLCASSTGTGNNEQFFGPGTRLTVL.

This sequence joins TRBV19 and TRBJ2-3; D is possibly TRBD1 (6 bases). The CDR3 is made up of 14 amino acids. CDR1 is LNHDA, CDR2 SQIVND, per germline (reference sequence). V shed 7 bases and J shed 2 bases, with 13 bases lying between them. The CDR3 spells CASKGGQYTDTQYF. Written as DNA, the CDR3 is TGTGCCAGTAAAGGGGGACAATACACAGATACGCAGTATTTT.

The gene calls are TRBV6-5 and TRBJ2-5; D is uncertain. The length of the CDR3 is 12 residues. Germline V gene sequence: CDR1 MNHEY, CDR2 SVGAGI. The V end lost 2 bases, the J end lost 5 bases, and 6 bases lay between the germline ends. CDR3: CASSYNGETQYF. The DNA of the CDR3 is TGTGCCAGCAGTTACAACGGGGAGACCCAGTACTTC.

This clone has more than one count but fewer than ten. The gene calls are TRBV29-1 and TRBJ1-2; TRBD1 matches at 8 bases. V was clipped by 7 bases and J by 6 bases; unmatched bases: 16. CDR1 is SQVTM, CDR2 ANQGSEA, per germline. The CDR3 consists of 15 residues. CDR3 amino acids: CSERVDREDLNGYTF. The DNA for the CDR3 is TGCAGCGAGAGAGTGGACAGGGAAGATCTTAATGGCTACACCTTC. Full variable domain (outside the CDR3, taken from reference TRBV29-1 and TRBJ1-2): SAVISQKPSRDICQRGTSLTIQCQVDSQVTMMFWYRQQPGQSLTLIATANQGSEATYESGFVIDKFPISRPNLTFSTLTVSNMSPEDSSIYLCSERVDREDLNGYTFGSGTRLTVV.

V gene TRBV5-1 combines with J gene TRBJ2-6; TRBD2 aligns across 8 bases. The V segment lost 4 bases and the J segment 1 base; nucleotides outside the gene matches: 1. Germline CDR1 reads SGHRS; CDR2 reads YFSETQ. This CDR3 comprises 15 residues. This chain's CDR3 is CASSRGGSGANVLTF. The CDR3 DNA sequence: TGCGCCAGCAGCCGGGGGGGGTCTGGGGCCAACGTCCTGACTTTC.

V gene TRBV2 combines with J gene TRBJ1-2, with 7 nucleotides matching TRBD1. The V and J ends lost 4 bases and 5 bases, in that order; junction bases with no gene match: 22. Germline lookup yields CDR1 SNHLY and CDR2 FYNNEI. This CDR3 region has 19 residues. The CDR3, as DNA: TGTGCCAGCAGTGCCAGCCCGGACAGGATACAAGGTAGGGGATATGGCTACACCTTC. Its translation: CASSASPDRIQGRGYGYTF.

The chain carries TRBV11-1 and TRBJ2-7; TRBD1 matches at 8 bases. The CDR3 is 15 amino acids. The trim removed 6 bases at V and 7 bases at J, leaving 14 bases unmatched. The germline CDR1 and CDR2 sequences are SGHAT and FQDESV (reference sequence). The CDR3 nucleotides read TGTGCCAGCAGAACGACAGGGGCCTCTTCTGGAGAGCAGTACTTC. Translation gives CASRTTGASSGEQYF.

V gene TRBV4-3 combines with J gene TRBJ1-3; D gene uncertain. The CDR3 is 16 residues long. With 0 bases removed from V and 0 bases from J, the gap between germline ends came to 9 bases. CDR1 LGHNA and CDR2 YSLEER come from the germline V gene. This CDR3 is CASSQDRGYSGNTIYF. In DNA, the CDR3 is TGCGCCAGCAGCCAAGATCGGGGATACTCTGGAAACACCATATATTTT.

About this clone itself: The sample holds other DNA sequences that translate to the same CDR3. This chain joins TRBV9 and TRBJ1-1, with D possibly matching TRBD1 (6 bases). Germline CDR1 SGDLS, CDR2 YYNGEE. Trimming pared 2 bases from V and 4 bases from J, leaving 9 bases between. The CDR3 sequence is 13 residues long. CDR3 coding DNA: TGTGCCAGCAGCGTGAGGGGGGGCACTGAAGCTTTCTTT. Its translation: CASSVRGGTEAFF.

This clone was picked up one time. This chain links TRBV11-2 with TRBJ1-1; 7 bases agree with TRBD1. The CDR3 is made up of 15 amino acids. Germline V gives CDR1 SGHAT, CDR2 FQNNGV. V lost 1 base and J lost 5; bases outside the gene matches: 7. The chain's CDR3 is CASSLGQGGSTEAFF. The CDR3 DNA sequence: TGTGCCAGCAGCTTAGGACAGGGTGGATCAACTGAAGCTTTCTTT.

The chain couples TRBV27 to TRBJ1-2; D possibly corresponds to TRBD1 (5 bases). Germline CDR1 is MNHEY and CDR2 is SMNVEV (reference sequence). V was shortened by 6 bases and J by 5 bases, with 13 bases between the two germline ends. The CDR3 totals 13 residues. CDR3 sequence (DNA): TGTGCCAGCAGCCCCACGGGGGAATATGGCTACACCTTC. This gives the protein CASSPTGEYGYTF.

The J gene is TRBJ2-1, the V gene TRBV19; perhaps TRBD2 as D (6 bases). V lost 7 bases to trimming and J lost 1 base, with 11 bases between them. Germline loops: CDR1 LNHDA, CDR2 SQIVND (reference sequence). The CDR3 totals 14 residues. Written as DNA, the CDR3 is TGTGCCAGTACCCTCGGAGGGTCCTACAATGAGCAGTTCTTC. Protein: CASTLGGSYNEQFF.

As for this clone: One end of the junction varies from germline; a read error may be responsible. The chain uses TRBV4-1 and TRBJ1-1, with D tentatively TRBD1 (5 bases). CDR3 size: 14 residues. The V gene's germline CDR1 is MGHRA and CDR2 YSYEKL. Here the CDR3 reads CASSQDPQGPEAFF. CDR3 in DNA: TGTGCCAGCAGCCAAGATCCTCAGGGTCCCGAAGCTTTCTTT.

This clone turned up a few times. This sequence joins TRBV5-1 and TRBJ2-3; D perhaps matches TRBD2 (5 bases). CDR3 length: 15 amino acids. Germline V gene data show CDR1 as SGHRS and CDR2 as YFSETQ. Trimming cost V 0 bases and J 0 bases, with 8 bases left between them. The CDR3 nucleotides are TGCGCCAGCAGCTTGGTGCTAGCTAGCACAGATACGCAGTATTTT. Its translation is CASSLVLASTDTQYF.